This TCR beta chain originates from a study of neurological immune-mediated disorders. The germline CDR1 and CDR2 sequences are SEHNR and FQNEAQ (reference sequence). This CDR3 comprises 16 residues. V dropped 2 bases and J dropped 6 bases, with 16 bases sitting between them. TCRdb redid the calling of the 5' RACE reads with MiXCR, one entry per CDR3 protein. The sample yields roughly 100,000 distinct CDR3 sequences, around 3.3% seen once. This clonotype was recorded many times. The rearrangement links TRBV7-9 to TRBJ2-2, with D tentatively TRBD2 (6 bases). This TCR was sampled from a woman younger than 30 with multiple sclerosis. Sequencing used PBMCs. Here the CDR3 reads CASSLSRGNLAGELFF. Here the CDR3 DNA reads TGTGCCAGCAGCTTATCCCGGGGGAATCTTGCCGGGGAGCTGTTTTTT.